This T cell receptor beta chain was recovered during a study of blood T cell repertoires in COVID-19. Here immunoSEQ multiplex PCR was the method, and the copy in TCRdb shows in-frame clones only, minus some. The sample records fewer than 300,000 clones, 70% to 90% being singletons. Sequencing used peripheral blood. The TCR was taken from a woman in her 70s with active or convalescent COVID-19.

The CDR3 here is CASRQGAGADTQYF. DNA of the CDR3: TGTGCCAGTAGACAGGGGGCTGGAGCAGATACGCAGTATTTT. The chain couples TRBV19 to TRBJ2-3; 9 positions match TRBD1. The CDR3 length is 14 residues. V was clipped by 6 bases and J by 4 bases; unmatched bases: 5. Germline assignment: CDR1 LNHDA and CDR2 SQIVND (reference sequence). Full variable domain (outside the CDR3, taken from reference TRBV19 and TRBJ2-3): DGGITQSPKYLFRKEGQNVTLSCEQNLNHDAMYWYRQDPGQGLRLIYYSQIVNDFQKGDIAEGYSVSREKKESFPLTVTSAQKNPTAFYLCASRQGAGADTQYFGPGTRLTVL.